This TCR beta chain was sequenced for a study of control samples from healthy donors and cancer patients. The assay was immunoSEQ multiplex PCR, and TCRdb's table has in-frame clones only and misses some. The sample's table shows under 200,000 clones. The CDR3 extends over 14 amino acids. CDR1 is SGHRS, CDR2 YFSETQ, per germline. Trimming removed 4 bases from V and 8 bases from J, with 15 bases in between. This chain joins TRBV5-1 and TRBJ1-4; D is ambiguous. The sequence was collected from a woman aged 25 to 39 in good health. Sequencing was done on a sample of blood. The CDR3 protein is CASSALGIREKLFF. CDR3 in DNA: TGCGCCAGCAGCGCCCTCGGTATCCGGGAAAAACTGTTTTTT.